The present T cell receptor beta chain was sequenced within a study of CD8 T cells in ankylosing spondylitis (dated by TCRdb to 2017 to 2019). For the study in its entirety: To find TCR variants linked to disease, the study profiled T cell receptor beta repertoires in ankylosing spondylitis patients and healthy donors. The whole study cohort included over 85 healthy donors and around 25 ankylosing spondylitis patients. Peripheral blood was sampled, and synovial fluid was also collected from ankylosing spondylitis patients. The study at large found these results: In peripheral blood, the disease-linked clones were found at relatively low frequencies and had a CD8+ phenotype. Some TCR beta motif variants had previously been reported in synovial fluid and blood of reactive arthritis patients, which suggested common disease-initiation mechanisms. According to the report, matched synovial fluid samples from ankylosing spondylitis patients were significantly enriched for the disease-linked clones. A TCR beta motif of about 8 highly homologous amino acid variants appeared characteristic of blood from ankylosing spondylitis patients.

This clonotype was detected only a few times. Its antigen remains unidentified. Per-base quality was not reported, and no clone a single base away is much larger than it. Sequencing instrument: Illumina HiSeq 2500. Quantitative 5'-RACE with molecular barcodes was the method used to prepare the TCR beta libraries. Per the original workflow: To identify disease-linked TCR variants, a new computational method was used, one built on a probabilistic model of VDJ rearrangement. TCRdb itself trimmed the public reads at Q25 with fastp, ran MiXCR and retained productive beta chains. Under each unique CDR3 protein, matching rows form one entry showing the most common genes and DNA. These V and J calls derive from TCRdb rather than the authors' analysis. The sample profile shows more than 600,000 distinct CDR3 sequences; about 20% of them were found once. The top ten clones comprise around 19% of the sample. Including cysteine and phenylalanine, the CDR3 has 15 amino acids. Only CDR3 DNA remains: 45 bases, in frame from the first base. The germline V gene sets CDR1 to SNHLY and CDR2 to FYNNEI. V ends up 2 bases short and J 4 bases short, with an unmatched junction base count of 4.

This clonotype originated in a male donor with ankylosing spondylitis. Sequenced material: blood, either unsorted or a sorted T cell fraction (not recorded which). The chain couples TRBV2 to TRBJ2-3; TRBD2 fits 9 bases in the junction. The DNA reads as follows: TGTGCCAGCAGTGAACTAGCGGGGAAATCAGATACGCAGTATTTT. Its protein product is CASSELAGKSDTQYF.